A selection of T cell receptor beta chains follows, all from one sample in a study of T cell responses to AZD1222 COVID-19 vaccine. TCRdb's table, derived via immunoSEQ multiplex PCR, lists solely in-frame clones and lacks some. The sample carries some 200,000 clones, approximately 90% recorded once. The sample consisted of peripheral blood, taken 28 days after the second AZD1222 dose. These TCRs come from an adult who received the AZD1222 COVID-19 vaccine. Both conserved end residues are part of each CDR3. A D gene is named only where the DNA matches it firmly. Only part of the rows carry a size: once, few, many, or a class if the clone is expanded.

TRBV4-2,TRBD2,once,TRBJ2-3,CASSPLAGTTDTQYF,TGTGCCAGCAGCCCGTTAGCGGGGACCACAGATACGCAGTATTTT
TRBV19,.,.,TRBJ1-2,CASSNTQAGPAYGYTF,TGTGCCAGTAGTAATACTCAGGCAGGGCCCGCGTATGGCTACACCTTC
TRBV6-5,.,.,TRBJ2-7,CASRPASSYEQYF,TGTGCCAGCAGACCTGCCTCCAGCTACGAGCAGTACTTC
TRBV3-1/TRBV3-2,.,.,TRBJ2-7,CASSHWGLEQYF,TGTGCCAGCAGCCACTGGGGGCTCGAGCAGTACTTC
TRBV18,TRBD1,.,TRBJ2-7,CASSPSRDRGFTHEQYF,TGTGCCAGCTCACCCTCCCGGGACAGGGGGTTTACTCACGAGCAGTACTTC
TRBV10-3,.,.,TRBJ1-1,CAISEATEAFF,TGTGCCATCAGTGAGGCCACTGAAGCTTTCTTT
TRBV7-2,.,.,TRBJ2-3,CASNQLRTSLTDTQYF,TGTGCCAGCAACCAACTGCGGACTTCTCTCACAGATACGCAGTATTTT
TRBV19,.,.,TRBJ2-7,CASLQDRISYEQYF,TGTGCCAGTCTGCAGGACCGAATTTCCTACGAGCAGTACTTC
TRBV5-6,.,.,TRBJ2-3,CASSLGGDTQYF,TGTGCCAGCAGCTTGGGTGGAGATACGCAGTATTTT
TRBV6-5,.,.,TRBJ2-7,CASSYLRVGYEQYF,TGTGCCAGCAGTTACCTGAGGGTTGGGTACGAGCAGTACTTC
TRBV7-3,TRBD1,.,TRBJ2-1,CASSPRTGTPYNEQFF,TGTGCCAGCAGCCCGCGGACAGGGACCCCGTACAATGAGCAGTTCTTC
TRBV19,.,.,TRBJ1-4,CASSIFQGNNEKLFF,TGTGCCAGTAGTATTTTCCAGGGGAACAATGAAAAACTGTTTTTT
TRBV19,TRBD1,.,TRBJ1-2,CASSVNRGKAYGYTF,TGTGCCAGTAGTGTCAACAGGGGAAAGGCCTATGGCTACACCTTC